The rows below give T cell receptor beta chains drawn from one sample of a study of blood T cell repertoires in COVID-19. Some clones are missing from TCRdb's copy, which holds only in-frame ones; the method was immunoSEQ multiplex PCR. The data show 70,000 to 95,000 clones, roughly 80% seen once. The sample was peripheral blood. Receptor source: a woman aged 70 to 79 with acute or convalescent COVID-19. Each CDR3 is given with its conserved first and last residue. D genes are given only for firm matches. Not every row has a clone size; where given, it reads once, few, many or a size class.

abundance	v_gene	j_gene	d_gene	CDR3aa	CDR3nt
.	TRBV9	TRBJ1-1	.	CASSVQDLNTEAFF	TGTGCCAGCAGCGTGCAGGATCTTAACACTGAAGCTTTCTTT
.	TRBV5-1	TRBJ1-4	TRBD1	CASSLTGTAAEKLFF	TGCGCCAGCAGCCTGACCGGGACAGCGGCTGAAAAACTGTTTTTT
.	TRBV5-1	TRBJ2-1	TRBD2	CASSTYPSGSYNEQFF	TGCGCCAGCAGCACCTATCCTAGCGGGAGCTACAATGAGCAGTTCTTC
few	TRBV2	TRBJ2-7	TRBD1	CASRTGGASEQYF	TGTGCCAGCCGGACAGGGGGCGCGTCCGAGCAGTACTTC
few	TRBV27	TRBJ1-3	.	CASSKHRIGNTIYF	TGTGCCAGCAGTAAACACAGGATTGGAAACACCATATATTTT
.	TRBV7-9	TRBJ2-7	TRBD1	CASSLARDRAYEQYF	TGTGCCAGCAGCTTAGCGCGGGACAGGGCCTACGAGCAGTACTTC
few	TRBV24-1	TRBJ2-7	TRBD2	CATSDSSGQLYEQYF	TGTGCCACCAGTGATTCTAGCGGACAACTCTACGAGCAGTACTTC
.	TRBV7-9	TRBJ1-1	.	CASSLRRESNTEAFF	TGTGCCAGCAGCCTCCGCAGGGAATCGAACACTGAAGCTTTCTTT
once	TRBV28	TRBJ2-1	.	CASFSTSRSYNEQFF	TGTGCCAGCTTTAGTACCTCTAGGAGCTACAATGAGCAGTTCTTC
.	TRBV28	TRBJ2-3	.	CASSQLQGAPDTQYF	TGTGCCAGCAGTCAACTCCAGGGTGCCCCAGATACGCAGTATTTT
once	TRBV18	TRBJ2-7	TRBD1	CASSPGQGAYEQYF	TGTGCCAGCTCACCTGGACAGGGGGCCTACGAGCAGTACTTC
.	TRBV5-1	TRBJ2-3	TRBD2	CASSVRYGRATDTQYF	TGCGCCAGCAGCGTTAGGTACGGGAGGGCAACAGATACGCAGTATTTT
.	TRBV29-1	TRBJ2-7	.	CSARPRGGSYEQYF	TGCAGCGCCCGCCCCAGGGGTGGATCCTACGAGCAGTACTTC
.	TRBV18	TRBJ1-4	TRBD1	CASSPGTANEKLFF	TGTGCCAGCTCACCAGGGACAGCTAATGAAAAACTGTTTTTT
.	TRBV3-1/TRBV3-2	TRBJ2-7	.	CASSQVGVSYEQYF	TGTGCCAGCAGCCAAGTCGGGGTATCCTACGAGCAGTACTTC
.	TRBV9	TRBJ2-1	.	CASSVRDEQFF	TGTGCCAGCAGCGTGCGGGATGAGCAGTTCTTC
.	TRBV5-1	TRBJ1-4	TRBD1	CASSVTPGQRNEKLFF	TGCGCCAGCAGCGTGACACCGGGACAGAGGAATGAAAAACTGTTTTTT
few	TRBV19	TRBJ1-1	TRBD1	CASSTRDRTGTEAFF	TGTGCCAGTAGTACCCGGGACAGGACGGGTACTGAAGCTTTCTTT
.	TRBV6-1	TRBJ1-5	TRBD1	CASSVTGAYSNQPQHF	TGTGCCAGCAGTGTTACAGGGGCCTATAGCAATCAGCCCCAGCATTTT
.	TRBV18	TRBJ2-2	.	CASSPVATGELFF	TGTGCCAGCTCACCGGTGGCTACCGGGGAGCTGTTTTTT
.	TRBV9	TRBJ2-3	TRBD2	CASSVGTSGDTQYF	TGTGCCAGCAGCGTAGGCACTAGCGGAGATACGCAGTATTTT
.	TRBV10-1	TRBJ2-1	TRBD2	CASSPPAGANEQFF	TGCGCCAGCAGTCCCCCAGCGGGGGCGAATGAGCAGTTCTTC
once	TRBV5-1	TRBJ2-1	.	CASSFQLGAGHNEQFF	TGCGCCAGCAGCTTTCAGTTGGGAGCGGGTCACAATGAGCAGTTCTTC
.	TRBV5-1	TRBJ1-2	TRBD1	CASSLQMTGNGYTF	TGCGCCAGCAGCTTACAAATGACAGGGAATGGCTACACCTTC
.	TRBV30	TRBJ1-2	.	CAWSVNRVTIYGYTF	TGTGCCTGGAGTGTGAACAGGGTCACAATCTATGGCTACACCTTC
.	TRBV28	TRBJ1-4	.	CASKAGLNEKLFF	TGTGCCAGCAAGGCAGGGCTTAATGAAAAACTGTTTTTT
.	TRBV28	TRBJ1-5	.	CASSLFGSNQPQHF	TGTGCCAGCAGTTTATTTGGCTCCAATCAGCCCCAGCATTTT
.	TRBV19	TRBJ2-7	TRBD2	CASSTGTTRYEQYF	TGTGCCAGTAGTACCGGGACTACTCGCTACGAGCAGTACTTC